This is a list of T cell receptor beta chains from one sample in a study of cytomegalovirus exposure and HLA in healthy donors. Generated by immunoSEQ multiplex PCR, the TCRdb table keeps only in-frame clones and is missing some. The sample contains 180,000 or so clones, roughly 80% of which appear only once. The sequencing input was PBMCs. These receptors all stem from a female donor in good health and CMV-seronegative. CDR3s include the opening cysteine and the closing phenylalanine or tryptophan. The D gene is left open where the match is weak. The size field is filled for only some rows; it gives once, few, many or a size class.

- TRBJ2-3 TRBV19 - CATSIADTQYF
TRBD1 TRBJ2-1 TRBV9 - CASSTQTGSYNEQFF
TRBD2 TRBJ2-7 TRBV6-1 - CASSKGLAGTLYEQYF
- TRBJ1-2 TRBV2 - CASRGGATLLGGYTF
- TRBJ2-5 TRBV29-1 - CSATGPQETQYF
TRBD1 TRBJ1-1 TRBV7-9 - CASSSRQGGTEAFF
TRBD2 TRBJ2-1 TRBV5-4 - CASSLIALAGGSYNEQFF
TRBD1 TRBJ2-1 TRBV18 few CASSPGQSNEQFF
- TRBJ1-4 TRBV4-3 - CASSPRTRGGGEKLFF
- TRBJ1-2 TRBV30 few CAWSVLARSSYTF
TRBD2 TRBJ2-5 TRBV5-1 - CASTAGERETQYF
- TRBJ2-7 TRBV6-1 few CASSEYGQLTYEQYF
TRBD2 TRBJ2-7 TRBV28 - CASSLLLPGGRDEQYF
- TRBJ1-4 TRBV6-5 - CASSYSGKTNEKLFF
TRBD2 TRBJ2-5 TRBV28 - CASSPSGKGRETQYF
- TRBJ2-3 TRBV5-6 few CASSLGGALGAQYF
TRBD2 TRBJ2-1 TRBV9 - CASSPIKAGIVNEQFF
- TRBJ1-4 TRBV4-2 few CASSQDSNYEKLFF
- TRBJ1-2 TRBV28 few CASTLREGNYGYTF
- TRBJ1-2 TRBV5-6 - CASSLSADRGTGGYTF
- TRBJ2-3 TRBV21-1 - CASSNKASASGPQTDTQYF
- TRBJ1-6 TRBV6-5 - CASSQRDTLRSPLHF
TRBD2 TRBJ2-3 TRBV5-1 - CASTRASGGVTGTDTQYF
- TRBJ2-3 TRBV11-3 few CASSPTGQTGTDTQYF
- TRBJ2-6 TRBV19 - CASDSSGANVLTF
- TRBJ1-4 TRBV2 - CASSPNRATNEKLFF
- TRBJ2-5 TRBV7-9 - CASSLDRGGETQYF
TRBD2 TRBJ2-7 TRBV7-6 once CASSLVTSGRSYEQYF
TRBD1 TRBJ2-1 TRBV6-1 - CASSGGQGSYNEQFF
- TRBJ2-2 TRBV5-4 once CASSPISGSATGELFF
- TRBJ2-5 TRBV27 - CASSLLADSYQETQYF
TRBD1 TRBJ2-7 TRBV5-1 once CASSAGTGPLNEQYF
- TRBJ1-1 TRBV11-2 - CASSLDWAQAEAFF
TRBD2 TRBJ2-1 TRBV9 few CASSPDPRGTSNEQFF
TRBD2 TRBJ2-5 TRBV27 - CASGRPLLAGQETQYF
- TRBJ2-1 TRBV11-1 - CASSLRDVSGSYNEQFF
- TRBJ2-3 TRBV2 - CASSEPTDTQYF
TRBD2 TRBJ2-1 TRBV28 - CASSLWPSGPTNEQFF
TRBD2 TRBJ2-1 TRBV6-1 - CASMGSGAGYNEQFF
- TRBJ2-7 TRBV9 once CASSPWRASYEQYF
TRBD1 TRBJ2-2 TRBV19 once CASGRGQGVAGELFF
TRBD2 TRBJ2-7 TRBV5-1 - CASSFAGGTYEQYF
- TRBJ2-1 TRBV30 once CAWNPQGRDTNEQFF
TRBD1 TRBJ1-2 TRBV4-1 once CASSQDGAGGFYGYTF
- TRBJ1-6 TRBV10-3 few CAIGDRNSPLHF
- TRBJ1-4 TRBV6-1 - CASSEVEQAYNEKLFF
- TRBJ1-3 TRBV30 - CAWSVGAVRNTIYF
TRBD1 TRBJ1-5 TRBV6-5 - CASSYTGQNQPQHF
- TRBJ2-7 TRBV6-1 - CASSEQGLSYEQYF
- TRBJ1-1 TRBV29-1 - CSVGLNTEAFF
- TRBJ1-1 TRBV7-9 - CASSFRTAEAFF
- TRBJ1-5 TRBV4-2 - CASSQDLRQNNQPQHF
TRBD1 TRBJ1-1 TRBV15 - CATSRAGTGTEAFF
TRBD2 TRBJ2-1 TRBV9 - CASSASGRGPLDNEQFF
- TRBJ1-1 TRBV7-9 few CASSLARGTEAFF